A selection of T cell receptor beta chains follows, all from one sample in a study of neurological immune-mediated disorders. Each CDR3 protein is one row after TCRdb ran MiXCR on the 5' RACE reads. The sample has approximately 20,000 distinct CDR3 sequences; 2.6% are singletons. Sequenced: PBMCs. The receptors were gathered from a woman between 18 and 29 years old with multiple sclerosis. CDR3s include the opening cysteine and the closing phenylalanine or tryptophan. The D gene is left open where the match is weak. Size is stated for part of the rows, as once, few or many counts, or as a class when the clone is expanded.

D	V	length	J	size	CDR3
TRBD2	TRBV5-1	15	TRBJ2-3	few	CASSLELAGVDTQYF
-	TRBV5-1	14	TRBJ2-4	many	CASSPLEGRNIQYF
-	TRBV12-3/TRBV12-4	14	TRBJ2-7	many	CASSPLGGTYEQYF
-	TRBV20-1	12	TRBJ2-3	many	CSASGSADTQYF
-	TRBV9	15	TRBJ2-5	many	CASSVSEGSIETQYF
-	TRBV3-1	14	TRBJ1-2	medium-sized	CASSQGGGNYGYTF
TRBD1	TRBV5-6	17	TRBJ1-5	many	CASSLLQGVHSNQPQHF
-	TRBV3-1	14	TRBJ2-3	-	CASSQNSRTDTQYF
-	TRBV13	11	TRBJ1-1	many	CASSPNTEAFF
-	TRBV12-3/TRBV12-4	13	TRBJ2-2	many	CASTSRPTGELFF
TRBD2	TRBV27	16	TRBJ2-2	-	CASRKREGPRNGELFF
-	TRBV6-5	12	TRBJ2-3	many	CASSSSRDTQYF
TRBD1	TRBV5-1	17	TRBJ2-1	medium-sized	CASSAGTGGYTYNEQFF